The following is a T cell receptor (beta chain) sequence with its context. The antigen is not known. The source of the sample is a study of siplizumab effects on memory and regulatory T cells. V was clipped by 4 bases and J by 0 bases, with 25 bases between them. The CDR3 totals 19 residues. Germline assignment: CDR1 ENHRY and CDR2 SYGVKD. Overall study findings and caveats: In controls, roughly 25% of mappable alloreactive CD4+ clones were Treg-derived on average, versus about 69% with siplizumab.

The repertoire was sequenced with immunoSEQ multiplex PCR; TCRdb's copy has only in-frame clones and lacks some. The sample lists over 70,000 clones; more than 85% were seen once. Sequencing was done on a sample of CD8+ T cells sorted from blood. This receptor was identified in a human donor in good health. J is TRBJ2-7 and V is TRBV10-3; perhaps D is TRBD1 or TRBD2 (5 bases each). CDR3 region: CAISATRFDGTESSYEQYF. The CDR3 DNA reads as TGTGCCATCAGTGCGACCAGATTCGATGGGACCGAGAGCTCCTACGAGCAGTACTTC.